This paragraph covers one T cell receptor beta chain sequence. The antigen is undetermined. Use of 60 Vbeta and 13 Jbeta primers characterized the PCR. In the authors' workflow: It was a later analysis that counted some 80 million unique TCR beta chains, of which some 9.9 million were shared. Clones were sequenced by immunoSEQ multiplex PCR, and TCRdb holds only the in-frame ones, with some missing. The DNA was the basis for D and trimming; V, J and clone size are from that table. The sample records over 100,000 clones, around four fifths being singletons. V lost 1 base to trimming and J lost 6 bases, with 12 bases between them. Germline loops: CDR1 SNHLY, CDR2 FYNNEI. This CDR3 has 14 residues. The source of the sample is a study of cytomegalovirus exposure and HLA in healthy donors. Overall study context: Genetic ancestry analysis placed about 84% of the roughly 400 donors that were genotyped in the Caucasian-associated cluster.

Study-wide points: In vitro confirmation showed a few CMV-associated chains to be CMV antigen specific. With high specificity and sensitivity, the classifier reportedly diagnosed cytomegalovirus status.

This receptor was taken from a man aged 40-49 years in good health and CMV-seronegative. The sequenced material came from PBMCs. J is TRBJ1-1 and V is TRBV2; D might be TRBD1 (5 bases). The CDR3 spells CASSEESRVSEAFF. The CDR3 DNA sequence: TGTGCCAGCAGTGAAGAGAGCAGGGTCTCTGAAGCTTTCTTT.